This T cell receptor (beta chain) was sequenced for a study of blood T cell repertoires in COVID-19. Background on the study: In each case, the material was cDNA or gDNA derived from T cells, B-cell-depleted T cells, or PBMCs.

Germline V gene lookup returns CDR1 SGHTA and CDR2 FQGNSA. This CDR3 is 15 amino acids long. With V trimmed by 5 bases and J by 5 bases, 6 bases remained unmatched. The protocol was immunoSEQ multiplex PCR, while the TCRdb copy is restricted to in-frame clones and leaves out a portion. Of more than 90,000 clones listed, about 80% were seen once; the top ten hold roughly 4%. Sample: peripheral blood. This receptor was identified in a man aged 55-75 years with acute or convalescent COVID-19. This chain links TRBV7-2 with TRBJ2-2; 9 bases agree with TRBD1. CDR3 residues: CASSGGGTGTGELFF. The CDR3 DNA sequence: TGTGCCAGCAGCGGAGGGGGGACAGGGACCGGGGAGCTGTTTTTT.